Below are 18 T cell receptor beta chains sequenced from a single sample in a study of Graves' ophthalmopathy and Graves' hyperthyroidism. RNA transcripts were the template, and TCR beta CDR3 regions were amplified from them. Second-round multiplex PCR followed a first-round RT-PCR using HTBI primers. One entry per CDR3 protein results from TCRdb running MiXCR on the multiplex PCR reads. This sample has 600,000 to 950,000 distinct CDR3 sequences, with 40% found just once. The sample was peripheral blood. The origin of the receptors is an adult man with Graves' ophthalmopathy.

The CDR3 sequence: CSAGTGSNQPQHF. CDR3 sequence (DNA): TGCAGTGCTGGGACAGGTAGCAATCAGCCCCAGCATTTT. The chain couples TRBV20-1 to TRBJ1-5; TRBD1 matches at 8 bases. CDR1 is DFQATT and CDR2 is SNEGSKA in the germline V gene (reference sequence). This CDR3 region has 13 residues. The V gene end was trimmed by 5 bases and the J gene end by 0 bases; junction bases not matched to a gene: 0.

The chain combines TRBV25-1 with TRBJ2-7; D is perhaps TRBD1 (7 bases). V was shortened by 6 bases and J by 5 bases, with 17 bases between the two germline ends. The CDR3 length is 14 residues. Germline V gives CDR1 MGHDK, CDR2 SYGVNS. The CDR3 is CASSPRGWEDEQYF. CDR3 coding DNA: TGTGCCAGCAGCCCCAGGGGGTGGGAGGACGAGCAGTACTTC.

The rearrangement joins TRBV2 to TRBJ1-2; TRBD1 matches at 11 bases. Germline CDR1 reads SNHLY; CDR2 reads FYNNEI. The CDR3 runs to 13 residues. V lost 10 bases and J lost 4; bases outside the gene matches: 5. For the CDR3, the DNA is TGTGCCAAGGCAGGGACAGGGGGCTATGGCTACACCTTC. This translates into CAKAGTGGYGYTF.

This clonotype was seen at least ten times. The chain carries TRBV10-2 and TRBJ1-2; D remains ambiguous. CDR3 length: 14 amino acids. V lost 3 bases and J lost 2, with 10 bases in between. The V gene's germline CDR1 is WSHSY and CDR2 SAAADI. CDR3 in amino acids: CASSEASANYGYTF. CDR3 sequence (DNA): TGCGCCAGCAGTGAAGCCAGCGCCAACTATGGCTACACCTTC.

This clonotype was found many times. The V call is TRBV29-1, the J call TRBJ2-7; D not resolved. Deletions cut 1 base from V and 2 bases from J, with 12 bases between. The CDR3 is made up of 14 amino acids. Germline lookup yields CDR1 SQVTM and CDR2 ANQGSEA. In DNA, the CDR3 is TGCAGCGTTGAAGTCTCAGGAACCACCTACGAGCAGTACTTC. Translation gives CSVEVSGTTYEQYF.

This chain uses TRBV12-3 or TRBV12-4 with TRBJ1-2; unclear D gene. Trimming shortened V by 3 bases and J by 8 bases, and 10 bases separated the two germline ends. The CDR3 loop spans 12 amino acids. Here the CDR3 DNA reads TGTGCCAGCAGTTTTGGAGGCGGGGGCTACACCTTC. This codes for CASSFGGGGYTF.

This clonotype appeared a few times. The V gene is TRBV5-1, the J gene TRBJ2-2; D assignment may be TRBD1 or TRBD2 (6 bases each). In germline, CDR1 is SGHRS, CDR2 YFSETQ. The CDR3 totals 15 residues. Trimming removed 10 bases from V and 3 bases from J, with 19 bases in between. This CDR3 is CAGRGRPGDTGELFF. CDR3 bases: TGCGCCGGACGGGGGCGACCAGGGGACACCGGGGAGCTGTTTTTT. The whole variable domain, filled in from reference TRBV5-1 and TRBJ2-2, reads KAGVTQTPRYLIKTRGQQVTLSCSPISGHRSVSWYQQTPGQGLQFLFEYFSETQRNKGNFPGRFSGRQFSNSRSEMNVSTLELGDSALYLCAGRGRPGDTGELFFGEGSRLTVL.

V and J are TRBV7-2 and TRBJ2-7; unclear D gene. V lost 5 bases, J lost 1 base, and 18 bases lay in between. Germline V gene lookup returns CDR1 SGHTA and CDR2 FQGNSA. The CDR3 runs 16 residues. In DNA, the CDR3 is TGTGCCAGCAGCAGAAATCCCTCGGGTTCGTCCTACGAGCAGTACTTC. Translating it yields CASSRNPSGSSYEQYF.

Many counts were recorded for this clonotype. V gene TRBV5-1 combines with J gene TRBJ2-2; 8 positions match TRBD1. CDR1 is SGHRS and CDR2 is YFSETQ in the germline V gene. The CDR3 is made up of 16 amino acids. J gave up 0 bases and V 1 base, and 2 bases lay outside the gene matches. CDR3 region: CASSLRGQANTGELFF. The CDR3 DNA follows: TGCGCCAGCAGCTTGAGGGGACAGGCGAACACCGGGGAGCTGTTTTTT. The variable domain in full, completed from reference TRBV5-1 and TRBJ2-2, reads KAGVTQTPRYLIKTRGQQVTLSCSPISGHRSVSWYQQTPGQGLQFLFEYFSETQRNKGNFPGRFSGRQFSNSRSEMNVSTLELGDSALYLCASSLRGQANTGELFFGEGSRLTVL.

The chain combines TRBV19 with TRBJ1-1; TRBD1 is a possible D gene (5 bases). Trimming took off 3 bases at V and 1 base at J, with 9 bases between the two ends. CDR1 LNHDA and CDR2 SQIVND come from the germline V gene (reference sequence). The CDR3 is made up of 14 amino acids. The CDR3 region is CASSIKGTNTEAFF. The CDR3 DNA reads as TGTGCCAGTAGTATTAAGGGGACGAACACTGAAGCTTTCTTT. Using reference TRBV19 and TRBJ1-1 for the parts outside the CDR3, the full variable domain is DGGITQSPKYLFRKEGQNVTLSCEQNLNHDAMYWYRQDPGQGLRLIYYSQIVNDFQKGDIAEGYSVSREKKESFPLTVTSAQKNPTAFYLCASSIKGTNTEAFFGQGTRLTVV.

The V gene is TRBV25-1, the J gene TRBJ1-1, with D tentatively TRBD1 (5 bases). From germline, CDR1 is MGHDK and CDR2 SYGVNS. The CDR3 runs to 13 residues. V was trimmed by 8 bases and J by 1 base, leaving 11 bases between them. The CDR3: CASQGDQNTEAFF. CDR3 DNA sequence: TGTGCCAGCCAGGGAGACCAGAACACTGAAGCTTTCTTT.

This clonotype appeared many times. This sequence joins TRBV5-1 and TRBJ2-5; 8 nucleotides agree with TRBD2. The CDR3 consists of 16 residues. Germline trimming cut 0 bases from V and 2 bases from J; bases unmatched to any gene: 6. The germline CDR1 and CDR2 sequences are SGHRS and YFSETQ. In nucleotides, the CDR3 is TGCGCCAGCAGCTTGGCCGCGACTAGCGAGCAAGAGACCCAGTACTTC. Translation: CASSLAATSEQETQYF.

This clonotype was seen many times. This chain uses TRBV10-2 with TRBJ1-2, with 7 bases lining up with TRBD1. The CDR3 has 14 residues. Germline CDR1 reads WSHSY; CDR2 reads SAAADI. Germline trimming cut 6 bases from V and 2 bases from J; bases unmatched to any gene: 6. CDR3 in amino acids: CASSQGDPNYGYTF. CDR3 DNA sequence: TGCGCCAGCAGCCAGGGGGACCCAAACTATGGCTACACCTTC.

The gene calls are TRBV4-1 and TRBJ1-1, with TRBD1 as a possible D gene (5 bases). V dropped 4 bases and J dropped 4 bases, with 16 bases sitting between them. CDR1 MGHRA and CDR2 YSYEKL come from the germline V gene. The CDR3 spans 15 residues. This CDR3 reads CASSPIGGRGTEAFF. Here the CDR3 DNA reads TGCGCCAGCAGCCCTATCGGGGGAAGGGGCACTGAAGCTTTCTTT.

The chain uses TRBV19 and TRBJ2-5; D uncertain. There are 14 residues in the CDR3. V lost 5 bases to trimming and J lost 2 bases, with 12 bases between them. Germline CDR1 and CDR2: LNHDA and SQIVND (reference sequence). The CDR3 DNA follows: TGTGCCAGTAGTGCTTTCGCGATGCAAGAGACCCAGTACTTC. This gives the protein CASSAFAMQETQYF.

This chain connects TRBV7-7 to TRBJ2-5; the match to TRBD2 covers 11 bases. Germline lookup yields CDR1 SSHAT and CDR2 FNYEAQ (reference sequence). The CDR3 consists of 16 residues. V was pared by 5 bases and J by 2 bases, with 7 bases of the junction left unmatched. The CDR3 region is CASSLDRTSGQETQYF. DNA for the CDR3: TGTGCCAGCAGCCTTGACAGGACTAGCGGGCAAGAGACCCAGTACTTC.

The rearrangement uses TRBV7-9 and TRBJ1-1; no definite D call. Germline V gene lookup returns CDR1 SEHNR and CDR2 FQNEAQ (reference sequence). The CDR3 extends over 12 amino acids. The germline V and J ends were trimmed by 10 bases and 4 bases, with 13 bases remaining between them. The CDR3 region is CAIRNGATEAFF. For the CDR3, the DNA is TGTGCCATCCGCAATGGTGCCACTGAAGCTTTCTTT. Together with reference TRBV7-9 and TRBJ1-1, the CDR3 gives the full variable domain: DTGVSQNPRHKITKRGQNVTFRCDPISEHNRLYWYRQTLGQGPEFLTYFQNEAQLEKSRLLSDRFSAERPKGSFSTLEIQRTEQGDSAMYLCAIRNGATEAFFGQGTRLTVV.

This clonotype was seen at least ten times. The chain joins TRBV7-2 to TRBJ2-7; D tentatively reads TRBD1 or TRBD2 (5 bases each). V gave up 1 base and J gave up 10 bases, with 14 bases separating them. This CDR3 has 13 residues. Looked up from germline, CDR1 is SGHTA and CDR2 is FQGNSA. CDR3 loop: CASSLGGTTEQYF. In DNA form, the CDR3 reads TGTGCCAGCAGCTTAGGAGGGACGACGGAACAGTACTTC. Full variable domain (missing parts from reference TRBV7-2 and TRBJ2-7): GAGVSQSPSNKVTEKGKDVELRCDPISGHTALYWYRQSLGQGLEFLIYFQGNSAPDKSGLPSDRFSAERTGGSVSTLTIQRTQQEDSAVYLCASSLGGTTEQYFGPGTRLTVT.